One and the same sample provided the 11 T cell receptor beta chains below, sequenced in a study of vaccination effects on CD4 cells after COVID-19. Their antigen targets remain unknown. The data were produced by immunoSEQ multiplex PCR, yet TCRdb's version contains in-frame clones alone and is incomplete. The sample has roughly 24,000 clones, 73% seen once. Within the ViraFEST assay, antigen-specific CD4+ T cells underwent expansion with viral peptide pools prior to sequencing. Culture lasted roughly eleven days before CD4+ T cell isolation. Nucleocapsid antibodies were negative in the vaccine recipients, who had never had SARS-CoV-2 infection. Sequences were derived from CD4+ T cells from PBMCs cultured with SARS-CoV-2 spike peptides, sampled before COVID-19 vaccination. The receptors stem from a human donor who received a COVID-19 vaccine.

The table lists this clone with a few counts. The chain carries TRBV11-2 and TRBJ2-5, with TRBD2 identical over 10 bases. Germline values: CDR1 SGHAT, CDR2 FQNNGV. CDR3 length equals 15 residues. Trimming at V came to 1 base and at J to 4 bases, leaving 3 bases not matched to a gene. The CDR3 is CASSLGTSGPETQYF. CDR3 nucleotides: TGTGCCAGCAGCTTAGGGACTAGCGGACCAGAGACCCAGTACTTC.

The chain employs TRBV2 and TRBJ1-1; tentatively, D is TRBD1 (5 bases). The CDR3 runs to 16 residues. V lost 5 bases and J 0 bases, leaving 16 bases between the germline ends. Germline V gene data show CDR1 as SNHLY and CDR2 as FYNNEI. CDR3 sequence reads: CASSSPPGRLNTEAFF. Written as DNA, the CDR3 is TGTGCCAGCAGTTCGCCCCCGGGACGGTTGAACACTGAAGCTTTCTTT. The whole variable domain, remainder taken from reference TRBV2 and TRBJ1-1, is EPEVTQTPSHQVTQMGQEVILRCVPISNHLYFYWYRQILGQKVEFLVSFYNNEISEKSEIFDDQFSVERPDGSNFTLKIRSTKLEDSAMYFCASSSPPGRLNTEAFFGQGTRLTVV.

This clone was observed a few times. This chain joins TRBV6-2 or TRBV6-3 and TRBJ1-5, with 7 bases matching TRBD1. This CDR3 is 17 amino acids long. Trimming took 0 bases from V and 4 from J; bases not matched to a gene: 9. Germline CDR1 reads MNHEY; CDR2 reads SVGEGT. The CDR3 nucleotides read TGTGCCAGCAGTTACTCGACTGGGGCACAGGGGAATCAGCCCCAGCATTTT. Amino acid sequence: CASSYSTGAQGNQPQHF.

CDR3 amino acids: CASSESEVYEQYF. CDR3 sequence (DNA): TGTGCCAGCAGTGAAAGCGAGGTCTACGAGCAGTACTTC. The chain has TRBV6-1 and TRBJ2-7; no firm D call. This CDR3 has 13 amino acids. CDR1 and CDR2 from the germline V gene are MNHNS and SASEGT. The V end was cut by 2 bases, the J end by 3 bases, with 8 bases between.

By sample share, this clone is medium-sized (0.01 to 0.1%). This sequence joins TRBV5-1 and TRBJ1-2, with D unclear. The V end was cut by 0 bases, the J end by 12 bases, with 12 bases between. The CDR3 is 12 amino acids. In germline, CDR1 is SGHRS, CDR2 YFSETQ. CDR3 sequence: CASSLGGVADTF. DNA for the CDR3: TGCGCCAGCAGCTTGGGCGGAGTCGCGGACACCTTC.

This clone was detected a few times. This chain uses TRBV25-1 with TRBJ2-5; 8 bases map to TRBD2. This CDR3 contains 16 residues. From germline, CDR1 is MGHDK and CDR2 SYGVNS. The trim removed 6 bases at V and 5 bases at J, leaving 14 bases unmatched. In nucleotides, the CDR3 is TGTGCCAGCAGGGTGTCGGGAGGGGCGTCTCGGGAGACCCAGTACTTC. Translated: CASRVSGGASRETQYF.

This rearrangement joins TRBV23-1 to TRBJ2-6; D is undetermined. TRBV23-1 is labeled an ORF, and its function is uncertain. Trimming stripped 2 bases from V and 0 bases from J, with 11 bases between. This CDR3 has 17 residues. CDR3 residues: CASSQIRHISGANVLTF. As DNA, the CDR3 is TGCGCCAGCAGTCAAATCCGACATATCTCTGGGGCCAACGTCCTGACTTTC.

The rearrangement uses TRBV12-5 and TRBJ1-1; possible D gene TRBD1, 5 bases. Per germline, CDR1 LGHNT and CDR2 FRNRAP. The V and J ends lost 7 bases and 0 bases respectively, with 21 bases between them. The CDR3 length is 17 residues. Here the CDR3 reads CASALPVQGVMNTEAFF. In DNA form, the CDR3 reads TGTGCTAGTGCCCTCCCCGTTCAGGGTGTGATGAACACTGAAGCTTTCTTT.

This chain connects TRBV6-4 to TRBJ2-3; 8 bases are a match to TRBD2. The CDR3 sequence is 14 residues long. V was pared by 8 bases and J by 0 bases, with 4 bases of the junction left unmatched. Germline V gene lookup returns CDR1 MRHNA and CDR2 SNTAGT. CDR3 nucleotide sequence: TGTGCCAGCTCTACTAGCGGAAGCACAGATACGCAGTATTTT. Translated: CASSTSGSTDTQYF.

This clone was detected only a few times. V usage is TRBV27 and J usage is TRBJ2-2; the D gene is possibly TRBD1 (5 bases). CDR1 and CDR2 (germline): MNHEY, SMNVEV (reference sequence). CDR3 length: 16 amino acids. Trimming stripped 7 bases from V and 0 bases from J, with 15 bases between. The CDR3 loop reads CASTLKGRANTGELFF. The CDR3 DNA reads as TGTGCCAGCACTTTGAAGGGCAGGGCGAACACCGGGGAGCTGTTTTTT.

V usage is TRBV19 and J usage is TRBJ1-1; D may be TRBD1 (5 bases). Trimming shortened V by 9 bases and J by 7 bases, and 15 bases separated the two germline ends. CDR1 and CDR2 (germline): LNHDA, SQIVND (reference sequence). The CDR3 is 12 residues long. CDR3 loop: CASQQGGGEAFF. Written as DNA, the CDR3 is TGTGCCAGCCAGCAGGGAGGAGGTGAAGCTTTCTTT.